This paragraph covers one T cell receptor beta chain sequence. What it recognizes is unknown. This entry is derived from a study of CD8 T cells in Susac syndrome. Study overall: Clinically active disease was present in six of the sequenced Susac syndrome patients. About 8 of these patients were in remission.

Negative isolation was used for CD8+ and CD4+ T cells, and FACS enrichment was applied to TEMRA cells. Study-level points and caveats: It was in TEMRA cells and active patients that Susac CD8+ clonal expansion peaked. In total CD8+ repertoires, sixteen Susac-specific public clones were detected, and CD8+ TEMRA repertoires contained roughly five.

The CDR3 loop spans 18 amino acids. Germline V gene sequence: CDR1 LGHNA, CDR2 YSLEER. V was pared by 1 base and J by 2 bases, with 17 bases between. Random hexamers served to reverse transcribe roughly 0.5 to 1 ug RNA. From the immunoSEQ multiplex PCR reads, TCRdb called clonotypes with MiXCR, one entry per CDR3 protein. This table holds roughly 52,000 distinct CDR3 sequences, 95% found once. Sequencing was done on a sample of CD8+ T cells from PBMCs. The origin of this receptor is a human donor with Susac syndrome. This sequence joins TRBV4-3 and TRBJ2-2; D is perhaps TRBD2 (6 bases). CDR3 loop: CASSQGYRDFINTGELFF. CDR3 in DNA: TGCGCCAGCAGCCAAGGTTACCGGGACTTCATCAACACCGGGGAGCTGTTTTTT.